These 29 T cell receptor beta chains came from one sample sequenced in a study of naive and memory T cell subsets. Both TRBC1 and TRBC2 were covered by a beta constant-region primer of two equimolar oligonucleotides. TCRdb reprocessed the UMI-ligation and nested PCR reads with MiXCR, giving one entry per CDR3 protein. The sample lists about 21,000 distinct CDR3 sequences, 11% occurring once. Material: central memory CD8+ T cells from blood. The receptors come from a human donor in good health.

The rearrangement uses TRBV7-9 and TRBJ2-1; TRBD1 matches 8 bases. The trim removed 5 bases at V and 7 bases at J, leaving 13 bases unmatched. The CDR3 is 16 amino acids. Germline CDR1 SEHNR, CDR2 FQNEAQ (reference sequence). The chain's CDR3 is CASSPTQGARGNEQFF. The CDR3 coding sequence is TGTGCCAGCAGCCCAACCCAGGGGGCTCGGGGGAATGAGCAGTTCTTC.

With respect to this clonotype: Being one base from a much bigger clone, this may be a read error. The chain recombines TRBV11-2 with TRBJ2-1; D call uncertain. V lost 5 bases and J 6 bases, leaving 17 bases between the germline ends. The CDR3 contains 15 residues. Germline CDR1 SGHAT, CDR2 FQNNGV. The CDR3 sequence: CASSPRPIIGNEQFF. CDR3 in DNA: TGTGCCAGCAGCCCCAGGCCGATCATAGGCAATGAGCAGTTCTTC.

This chain connects TRBV4-1 to TRBJ2-7, with 10 nucleotides matching TRBD1. Germline V CDR1 and CDR2: MGHRA, YSYEKL. The CDR3 totals 15 residues. V gave up 0 bases and J gave up 6 bases; unmatched junction bases: 5. As DNA, the CDR3 is TGCGCCAGCAGCCAAGATGTGGACAGGGGGGTCGAGCAGTACTTC. It codes for CASSQDVDRGVEQYF.

The rearrangement uses TRBV10-3 and TRBJ1-4; a possible D gene is TRBD1 (6 bases). The CDR3 runs to 14 residues. V was pared by 6 bases and J by 3 bases, with 11 bases between. Looked up from germline, CDR1 is ENHRY and CDR2 is SYGVKD. The CDR3 sequence is CAISEQGSNEKLFF. In DNA, the CDR3 is TGTGCCATCAGCGAACAGGGATCTAATGAAAAACTGTTTTTT.

The genes are TRBV7-8 and TRBJ1-3, with D unclear. The CDR3 sequence is 17 residues long. Germline CDR1 reads SGHVS; CDR2 reads FQNEAQ. V lost 2 bases to trimming and J lost 1 base, with 15 bases between them. The DNA of the CDR3 is TGTGCCAGCAGCTTATTCACTTACATTCTGTCTGGAAACACCATATATTTT. Its translation: CASSLFTYILSGNTIYF.

J is TRBJ2-5 and V is TRBV27, with 7 bases matching TRBD1. Germline V gives CDR1 MNHEY, CDR2 SMNVEV (reference sequence). V trimming: 1 base; J trimming: 5 bases; junction bases outside the gene matches: 10. The CDR3 length is 16 residues. CDR3 nucleotides: TGTGCCAGCAGTTTATTTAGTGGGACAGAACACGAGACCCAGTACTTC. Translated: CASSLFSGTEHETQYF.

The rearrangement links TRBV4-3 to TRBJ2-1; perhaps TRBD2 as D (6 bases). Germline lookup yields CDR1 LGHNA and CDR2 YSLEER. This CDR3 region has 12 residues. The V gene lost 3 bases and the J gene lost 7 bases, with 7 bases spanning the gap. The CDR3: CASSQGRNEQFF. As DNA, the CDR3 is TGCGCCAGCAGCCAGGGGAGGAATGAGCAGTTCTTC.

This clonotype was seen at least ten times. The genes are TRBV4-1 and TRBJ1-5; 7 bases line up with TRBD1. The CDR3 has 14 amino acids. Germline CDR1 MGHRA, CDR2 YSYEKL. After removal of 2 bases from V and 6 bases from J, the junction contained 4 bases not matched to a gene. CDR3 nucleotides: TGCGCCAGCAGCCAAACTACAGGGGTTCAGCCCCAGCATTTT. Its protein is CASSQTTGVQPQHF.

This clonotype ranks as medium-sized. The chain employs TRBV27 and TRBJ1-2; 7 bases are a match to TRBD1. Germline V gene lookup returns CDR1 MNHEY and CDR2 SMNVEV (reference sequence). Trimming cost V 6 bases and J 8 bases; bases outside gene matches: 18. CDR3 length equals 16 residues. CDR3 in amino acids: CASSQSPAGGYAGYTF. CDR3 nucleotides: TGTGCCAGCAGCCAGAGCCCCGCAGGGGGGTATGCAGGCTACACCTTC.

The gene calls are TRBV20-1 and TRBJ1-1, with D hard to call. The CDR3 loop spans 14 amino acids. The germline V gene has CDR1 DFQATT and CDR2 SNEGSKA (reference sequence). V was cut by 6 bases and J by 0 bases, with 14 bases left in between. The CDR3 nucleotides read TGCAGTGCAATAGGACGACAAATGAACACTGAAGCTTTCTTT. Encoded protein: CSAIGRQMNTEAFF.

This clonotype was seen once. The gene calls are TRBV6-2 or TRBV6-3 and TRBJ2-1; unclear D gene. The V gene's germline CDR1 is MNHEY and CDR2 SVGEGT. This CDR3 has 15 amino acids. The V end lost 2 bases, the J end lost 5 bases, and 13 bases lay between the germline ends. The CDR3 here is CASSYVKTLNNEQFF. CDR3 coding DNA: TGTGCCAGCAGTTACGTCAAAACGTTGAACAATGAGCAGTTCTTC.

This clonotype was picked up many times. This sequence may be a read error, since a much larger clone differs from it by one base. This chain uses TRBV20-1 with TRBJ2-1; D possibly matches TRBD1 or TRBD2 (5 bases each). CDR1 is DFQATT and CDR2 is SNEGSKA in the germline V gene (reference sequence). The CDR3 has 14 amino acids. V was clipped by 7 bases and J by 1 base, with 14 bases between them. CDR3 sequence (DNA): TGCAGTGTTCTCCGGGACGCTTCCTACAATGAGCAGTTCTTC. It yields the protein CSVLRDASYNEQFF.

This clonotype occurred many times. The CDR3 sequence: CAINRGSGGGYTF. CDR3 bases: TGTGCCATCAACAGGGGATCTGGAGGGGGCTACACCTTC. The chain uses TRBV10-3 and TRBJ1-2, with 7 bases lining up with TRBD1. Germline lookup yields CDR1 ENHRY and CDR2 SYGVKD. The CDR3 consists of 13 residues. The junction had 10 bases not matched to a gene; V was cut back by 7 bases and J by 8 bases.

As for this clonotype: A junction boundary mismatches the germline segment, possibly from a read error. CDR3 nucleotide sequence: TGTGCCAGCAGCACATACGGACAGGGCGGAGAGACCCAGAACTTC. Protein sequence: CASSTYGQGGETQNF. V gene TRBV9 combines with J gene TRBJ2-5; 8 bases are a match to TRBD1. CDR1 is SGDLS and CDR2 is YYNGEE in the germline V gene. The CDR3 is 15 amino acids.

The table lists this clonotype with many counts. The chain joins TRBV27 to TRBJ2-1; D call uncertain. Germline values: CDR1 MNHEY, CDR2 SMNVEV (reference sequence). Trimming left V 7 bases short and J 6 bases short, with 10 bases between. The CDR3 is 12 amino acids. CDR3 in amino acids: CASMSWGNEQFF. The CDR3, as DNA: TGTGCCAGCATGAGTTGGGGCAATGAGCAGTTCTTC.

As for this clonotype: With a much larger clone just one base away, this may be a read error. This chain's CDR3 is CASSFQETQYF. CDR3 DNA: TGCGCCAGCAGCTTCCAAGAGACCCAGTACTTC. The chain is built from TRBV4-1 and TRBJ2-5; D unclear. Germline CDR1 is MGHRA and CDR2 is YSYEKL. The CDR3 spans 11 residues. Trimming left V 5 bases short and J 1 base short, with 2 bases between.

The table lists this clonotype with many counts. This chain joins TRBV4-1 and TRBJ2-5; D not resolved. Germline values: CDR1 MGHRA, CDR2 YSYEKL. The CDR3 runs 14 residues. The V end was cut by 3 bases, the J end by 2 bases, with 10 bases between. The CDR3 DNA sequence: TGCGCCAGCAGCCATAGTCGAATTCAAGAGACCCAGTACTTC. This translates into CASSHSRIQETQYF.

This chain joins TRBV30 and TRBJ2-5; the D is unclear. V was shortened by 4 bases and J by 3 bases, with 9 bases between the two germline ends. This CDR3 spans 12 amino acids. The germline V gene has CDR1 GTSNPN and CDR2 SVGIG (reference sequence). As DNA, the CDR3 is TGTGCCTGGACACTGGTAAAAGAGACCCAGTACTTC. Its protein is CAWTLVKETQYF.

In its sample, this clonotype was seen many times. This rearrangement joins TRBV20-1 to TRBJ2-1; 7 positions match TRBD1. Looked up from germline, CDR1 is DFQATT and CDR2 is SNEGSKA (reference sequence). V lost 5 bases to trimming and J lost 5 bases; unmatched junction nucleotides: 12. This CDR3 region has 15 residues. CDR3 bases: TGCAGTGCTTTCCCGAGGGGGCAACTAGACAATGAGCAGTTCTTC. Translation: CSAFPRGQLDNEQFF.

This clonotype was counted at least ten times. The V call is TRBV6-1, the J call TRBJ2-7; TRBD2 matches 7 bases. The ends lost 3 bases at V and 5 bases at J; junction bases unmatched: 7. The CDR3 is made up of 14 amino acids. The germline gives CDR1 MNHNS, CDR2 SASEGT. The CDR3: CASSDWGGVDEQYF. Here the CDR3 DNA reads TGTGCCAGCAGTGATTGGGGGGGAGTAGACGAGCAGTACTTC.

The chain couples TRBV6-2 or TRBV6-3 to TRBJ2-4; no clear D gene. With 0 bases removed from V and 0 bases from J, the gap between germline ends came to 6 bases. The V gene's germline CDR1 is MNHEY and CDR2 SVGEGT. This CDR3 has 15 residues. CDR3 amino acids: CASSYSDVAKNIQYF. The DNA of the CDR3 is TGTGCCAGCAGTTACTCGGACGTAGCCAAAAACATTCAGTACTTC.

In its sample, this clonotype was seen a few times. This sequence joins TRBV5-1 and TRBJ2-1; 8 bases align to TRBD2. J lost 8 bases, V lost 1 base, and 11 bases had no gene match. The CDR3 totals 16 residues. Looked up from germline, CDR1 is SGHRS and CDR2 is YFSETQ. The CDR3 DNA follows: TGCGCCAGCAGCTTGACACTAGCGGTGAGAGATGATGAGCAGTTCTTC. This translates into CASSLTLAVRDDEQFF.

Only a few counts were recorded for this clonotype. This chain uses TRBV10-1 with TRBJ2-6, with unresolved D. The CDR3 sequence is 12 residues long. In germline, CDR1 is WNHNN, CDR2 SYGVQD (reference sequence). V was trimmed by 6 bases and J by 0 bases, leaving 0 bases between them. CDR3 region: CASSSGANVLTF. CDR3 coding DNA: TGCGCCAGCAGCTCTGGGGCCAACGTCCTGACTTTC.

This clonotype was counted at least ten times. V gene TRBV5-1 combines with J gene TRBJ1-1, with D hard to call. V was clipped by 4 bases and J by 5 bases, with 12 bases between them. Germline CDR1 is SGHRS and CDR2 is YFSETQ. CDR3 size: 13 residues. CDR3 amino acids: CASSEVTATEAFF. CDR3 DNA: TGCGCCAGCAGCGAAGTAACCGCTACTGAAGCTTTCTTT.

The chain links TRBV11-2 to TRBJ2-7; D is ambiguous. The ends were cut back, 0 bases at V and 4 bases at J, with 7 bases in the middle. The germline gives CDR1 SGHAT, CDR2 FQNNGV. The CDR3 spans 13 residues. CDR3 in amino acids: CASSLDDRYEQYF. DNA of the CDR3: TGTGCCAGCAGCTTAGATGATCGGTACGAGCAGTACTTC.

This clonotype has at least ten counts. With a much larger clone just one base away, this may be a read error. This chain connects TRBV24-1 to TRBJ2-2; D is ambiguous. The CDR3 runs to 16 residues. Germline V lookup: CDR1 KGHDR, CDR2 SFDVKD. V lost 2 bases to trimming and J lost 0 bases, with 9 bases between them. This CDR3 reads CATSDSGSANTGELFF. The DNA of the CDR3 is TGTGCCACCAGTGATTCTGGATCCGCGAACACCGGGGAGCTGTTTTTT.

This clonotype was seen ten or more times. The J gene is TRBJ2-2, the V gene TRBV12-3 or TRBV12-4; D might be TRBD2 (5 bases). The CDR3 sequence is 13 residues long. V was pared by 5 bases and J by 3 bases, with 7 bases between. The CDR3 DNA sequence: TGTGCCAGCAGTGCGGGCTACACCGGGGAGCTGTTTTTT. Protein sequence: CASSAGYTGELFF.

This clonotype was seen more than once but under ten times. The V gene is TRBV7-2, the J gene TRBJ2-5, with 7 bases lining up with TRBD2. CDR3 length: 15 amino acids. Trimming removed 1 base from V and 5 bases from J; junction bases left unmatched: 7. The V gene's germline CDR1 is SGHTA and CDR2 FQGNSA. CDR3 sequence reads: CASSLGRGSAETQYF. CDR3 nucleotide sequence: TGTGCCAGCAGCTTAGGACGCGGGAGTGCGGAGACCCAGTACTTC.

This clonotype was seen a few times. The rearrangement uses TRBV5-1 and TRBJ2-3; tentatively, D is TRBD1 or TRBD2 (5 bases each). Germline V gene lookup returns CDR1 SGHRS and CDR2 YFSETQ. V gave up 0 bases and J gave up 3 bases, with 17 bases separating them. This CDR3 has 17 amino acids. CDR3 sequence: CASSLAGAQSWTDTQYF. CDR3 DNA: TGCGCCAGCAGCTTGGCCGGGGCCCAAAGCTGGACAGATACGCAGTATTTT.